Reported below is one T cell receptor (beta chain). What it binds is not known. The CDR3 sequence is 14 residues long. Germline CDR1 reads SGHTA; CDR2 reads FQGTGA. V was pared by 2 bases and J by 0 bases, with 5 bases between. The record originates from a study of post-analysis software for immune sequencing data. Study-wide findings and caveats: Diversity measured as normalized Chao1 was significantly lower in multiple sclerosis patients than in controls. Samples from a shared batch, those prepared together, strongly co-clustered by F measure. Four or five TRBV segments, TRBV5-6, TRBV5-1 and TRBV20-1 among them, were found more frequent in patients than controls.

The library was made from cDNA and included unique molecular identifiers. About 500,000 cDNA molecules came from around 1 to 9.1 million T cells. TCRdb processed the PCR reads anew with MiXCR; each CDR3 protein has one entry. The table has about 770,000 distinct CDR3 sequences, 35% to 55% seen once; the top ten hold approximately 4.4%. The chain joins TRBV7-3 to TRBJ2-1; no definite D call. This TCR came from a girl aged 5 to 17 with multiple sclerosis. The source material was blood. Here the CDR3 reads CASSLRSSYNEQFF. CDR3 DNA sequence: TGTGCCAGCAGCTTACGGAGCTCCTACAATGAGCAGTTCTTC.